Sequencing of this T cell receptor beta chain was carried out in a study of blood T cell repertoires in COVID-19. Germline V CDR1 and CDR2: SGHDN, FVKESK. This CDR3 contains 16 residues. Trimming stripped 4 bases from V and 4 bases from J, with 17 bases between. In the source study's methods: Estimated nucleated cell counts came from reference gene primer amplification. Profiling relied on immunoSEQ multiplex PCR, and the TCRdb table lists in-frame clones only, not all of them. V and J calls and clone size follow that table, whereas D and trimming were derived from the DNA. The sample includes under 250,000 clones, around 89% seen only once; the top ten take less than 3%.

This chain uses TRBV14 with TRBJ2-1, with a possible D match to TRBD1 (6 bases). Sequenced: peripheral blood. The sequence was collected from a man in his thirties or forties with COVID-19, enrolled during active disease. CDR3 bases: TGTGCCAGCAGCCCGACAGGTTTTCTGGTGTACAATGAGCAGTTCTTC. Translating it yields CASSPTGFLVYNEQFF.